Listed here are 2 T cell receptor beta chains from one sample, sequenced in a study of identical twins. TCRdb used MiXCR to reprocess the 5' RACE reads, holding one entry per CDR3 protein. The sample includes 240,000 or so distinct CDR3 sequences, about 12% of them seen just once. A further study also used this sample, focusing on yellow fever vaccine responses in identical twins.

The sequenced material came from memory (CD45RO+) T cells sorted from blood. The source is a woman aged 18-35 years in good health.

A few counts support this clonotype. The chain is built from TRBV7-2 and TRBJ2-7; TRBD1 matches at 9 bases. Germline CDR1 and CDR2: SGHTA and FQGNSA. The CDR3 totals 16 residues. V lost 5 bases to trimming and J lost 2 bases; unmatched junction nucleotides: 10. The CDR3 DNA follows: TGTGCCAGCAGCCGAACCGGGACAGGGTTAACCTACGAGCAGTACTTC. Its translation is CASSRTGTGLTYEQYF.

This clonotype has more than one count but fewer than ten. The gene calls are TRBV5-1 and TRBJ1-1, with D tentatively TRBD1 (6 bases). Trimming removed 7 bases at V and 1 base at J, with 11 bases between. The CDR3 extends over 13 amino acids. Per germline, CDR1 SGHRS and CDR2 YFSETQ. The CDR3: CASRMDRNTEAFF. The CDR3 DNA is TGCGCCAGCCGAATGGACAGGAACACTGAAGCTTTCTTT.